A selection of T cell receptor beta chains follows, all from one sample in a study of blood T cells in healthy people across ages. A single record per CDR3 protein comes from TCRdb applying MiXCR to the 5' RACE reads. The sample consists of about 1,000,000 distinct CDR3 sequences, 40% to 45% of them appearing once. Sequencing input: blood. The source is a woman aged 60-75 years in good health. Each CDR3 is given with its conserved first and last residue. A D gene is named only where the DNA matches it firmly. Size is stated for part of the rows, as once, few or many counts, or as a class when the clone is expanded.

.	TRBJ1-3	TRBV30	.	TGTGCCTGGAGGGACAGCTTCTCTGGAAACACCATATATTTT	CAWRDSFSGNTIYF
.	TRBJ2-5	TRBV2	many	TGTGCCAGCAGTGACCGGGAGACCCAGTACTTC	CASSDRETQYF
TRBD2	TRBJ2-3	TRBV27	.	TGTGCCAGCAGTTTCCAGGCAGGGAGGGCAGATACGCAGTATTTT	CASSFQAGRADTQYF
.	TRBJ2-2	TRBV14	once	TGTGCCAGCAGCCAAGGAGACGGCAGGGAAACCGGGGAGCTGTTTTTT	CASSQGDGRETGELFF
TRBD2	TRBJ2-3	TRBV20-1	.	TGCAGTGCTGACCCTAGCGGGGGAGGCACAGATACGCAGTATTTT	CSADPSGGGTDTQYF
.	TRBJ1-5	TRBV4-2	.	TGTGCCAGCAGCCAAGCCAGGGAAAGCAATCAGCCCCAGCATTTT	CASSQARESNQPQHF
TRBD1	TRBJ2-1	TRBV6-5	.	TGTGCCAGCAGTTACTGGGGACAGGGGCGGGATGAGCGGTTCTTC	CASSYWGQGRDERFF
.	TRBJ2-1	TRBV9	.	TGTGCCAGCAGCGCCCGGGACGTCCTCGATGTGCAGTTCTTC	CASSARDVLDVQFF
.	TRBJ2-5	TRBV5-1	.	TGCGCCAGCAGCCCAGAGGACTCTTCGGAGACCCAGTACTTC	CASSPEDSSETQYF
.	TRBJ2-3	TRBV15	once	TGTGCCACCAGCAGAGGGGTGAGGGGGGGAACTAGCACAGATACGCAGTATTTT	CATSRGVRGGTSTDTQYF
.	TRBJ1-1	TRBV27	.	TGTGCCAGCAGTTTCAGACCGAGCACTGAAGCTTTCTTT	CASSFRPSTEAFF
TRBD2	TRBJ2-3	TRBV7-3	.	TGTGCCAGCAGCTTAAGGTTCGGGAGGACAGATACGCAGTATTTT	CASSLRFGRTDTQYF
.	TRBJ2-3	TRBV4-1	once	TGCGCCAGCAGCCAGGGCCCGCGGTCGGATACGCAGTATTTT	CASSQGPRSDTQYF
.	TRBJ1-1	TRBV11-1	.	TGTGCCAGCAGCACGACAGAGAACACTGAAGCTTTCTTT	CASSTTENTEAFF
.	TRBJ1-1	TRBV9	.	TGTGCCAGCAGCGTAGAGGGACTTGCCACTGAAGCTTTCTTT	CASSVEGLATEAFF
.	TRBJ2-5	TRBV3-1	.	TGTGCCAGCAGCCACGCTCAGGAGGCCATGGAGACCCAGTACTTC	CASSHAQEAMETQYF
TRBD1	TRBJ2-7	TRBV4-1	once	TGCGCCAGCAGCCAAGATCCGACAGGGTGGCACGAGCAGTACTTC	CASSQDPTGWHEQYF
.	TRBJ2-5	TRBV3-1	few	TGTGCCAGCGCAACACGGACGGTAGGAGAGACCCAGTACTTC	CASATRTVGETQYF
.	TRBJ1-1	TRBV20-1	once	TGCAGTGCTAGACACAGGGCCTATGAAGCTTTCTTT	CSARHRAYEAFF
.	TRBJ2-7	TRBV25-1	few	TGTGCCAGCAGTGAGGGGACTGAGGCGGGGGAGCAGTACTTC	CASSEGTEAGEQYF
TRBD2	TRBJ2-5	TRBV27	many	TGTGCCAGCAGTTTAGGGGGAGGGCGCCGCGAGACCCAGTACTTC	CASSLGGGRRETQYF
.	TRBJ2-7	TRBV7-9	.	TGTGCCAGCAGCTTCGCTATCTCCTACGAGCAGTACTTC	CASSFAISYEQYF
.	TRBJ2-5	TRBV9	once	TGTGCCAGCAGCGTAGCGGGAAGGTATGAGACCCAGTACTTC	CASSVAGRYETQYF
.	TRBJ2-3	TRBV2	.	TGTGCCAGCGCCGAAACAGGGATCGTCACAGATACGCAGTATTTT	CASAETGIVTDTQYF
TRBD1	TRBJ2-1	TRBV7-6	.	TGTGCCAGCAGCTTAAGTACCGGGACAGAGCACCATGAGCAGTTCTTT	CASSLSTGTEHHEQFF
TRBD2	TRBJ2-5	TRBV6-2/TRBV6-3	.	TGTGCCAGCAGAGGGGAGGCTAGCGGGAATAATGAGCAGTACTTC	CASRGEASGNNEQYF
.	TRBJ1-4	TRBV20-1	.	TGCAGTGCTAGCCTACAGGGTGTTGGTGAAAAACTGTTTTTT	CSASLQGVGEKLFF
.	TRBJ1-2	TRBV15	.	TGTGTCACCAGCCCTCGCGGGGGGCTTACCTATGGCTACACCTTC	CVTSPRGGLTYGYTF
.	TRBJ1-1	TRBV2	.	TGTGCCAGCAGTGAATTTGGCGGCTCTGAAGCTTTCTTT	CASSEFGGSEAFF
.	TRBJ2-7	TRBV5-8	.	TGTGCCTGCAGCTCCCCACCGACGGGGGGCAGGTACGAGCAGTACTTC	CACSSPPTGGRYEQYF
.	TRBJ2-3	TRBV9	.	TGTGCCAGCAGCGTAGCGGCGGGACGCACAGATACGCAGTATTTT	CASSVAAGRTDTQYF
.	TRBJ2-3	TRBV28	.	TGTGCCAGCAACCTCGACCGGGCCTCCACAGATACGCAGTATTTT	CASNLDRASTDTQYF
.	TRBJ1-2	TRBV9	.	TGTGCCAGCAGCGTAGCTACGAGTGGCTACACCTTC	CASSVATSGYTF
.	TRBJ1-5	TRBV6-2/TRBV6-3	.	TGTGCCAGCAGCCCACAGTTGCGGCCCCAGCATTTT	CASSPQLRPQHF
.	TRBJ1-4	TRBV5-4	.	TGTGCCAACAGCGCGGGGGCTGGGGAAAAACTGTTTTTT	CANSAGAGEKLFF
TRBD1	TRBJ1-2	TRBV15	.	TGTGCCACCAGCTCAGGACCGACAGGGTATATTTATGGCTACACCTTC	CATSSGPTGYIYGYTF